A selection of T cell receptor beta chains follows, all from one sample in a study of tissue T cells after allogeneic stem cell transplantation. Clones were read by immunoSEQ multiplex PCR, and TCRdb kept only the in-frame ones, dropping some. The sample records almost 7,500 clones, approximately 80% being singletons. Sequencing was performed on skin, taken at autopsy. All receptors come from a male patient over 55 with steroid-refractory graft-versus-host disease after an allogeneic stem cell transplant. Among the T cells, some may be from the graft donor. Both conserved end residues are part of each CDR3. The order of the fields is V gene, J gene, CDR3 protein.

v_gene: TRBV28; j_gene: TRBJ1-1; CDR3aa: CASSAPGLNTEAFF
v_gene: TRBV10-3; j_gene: TRBJ1-2; CDR3aa: CAISDRDRAEENGGYTF
v_gene: TRBV11-2; j_gene: TRBJ1-1; CDR3aa: CASSLWTGQGRSGTEAFF
v_gene: TRBV11-1; j_gene: TRBJ1-6; CDR3aa: CASSPDGSNSPLHF
v_gene: TRBV24-1; j_gene: TRBJ2-1; CDR3aa: CATSDIRGLGNNEQFF
v_gene: TRBV27; j_gene: TRBJ2-3; CDR3aa: CASSLERQTDTQYF
v_gene: TRBV27; j_gene: TRBJ1-5; CDR3aa: CASSLSPGMSNQPQHF
v_gene: TRBV3-1/TRBV3-2; j_gene: TRBJ2-3; CDR3aa: CASSIVAHTDTQYF
v_gene: TRBV27; j_gene: TRBJ1-5; CDR3aa: CASSLTNFQPQHF
v_gene: TRBV7-8; j_gene: TRBJ2-7; CDR3aa: CASSFWTGRSSYEQYF
v_gene: TRBV11-2; j_gene: TRBJ2-3; CDR3aa: CASSSYRGRGDTQYF
v_gene: TRBV5-1; j_gene: TRBJ2-7; CDR3aa: CASSRSDRRDEQYF
v_gene: TRBV6-2/TRBV6-3; j_gene: TRBJ1-1; CDR3aa: CASSSPYQGTQGAFF
v_gene: TRBV7-2; j_gene: TRBJ2-2; CDR3aa: CASSFNPQLLGRELFF
v_gene: TRBV27; j_gene: TRBJ1-6; CDR3aa: CASSLDVGTVSYNSPLHF
v_gene: TRBV2; j_gene: TRBJ1-2; CDR3aa: CASSTYSNYGYTF
v_gene: TRBV18; j_gene: TRBJ2-7; CDR3aa: CASSPSGEGRYEQYF
v_gene: TRBV4-2; j_gene: TRBJ1-2; CDR3aa: CASRPLDGTYGYTF
v_gene: TRBV18; j_gene: TRBJ2-6; CDR3aa: CASSPLEGARSGANVLTF